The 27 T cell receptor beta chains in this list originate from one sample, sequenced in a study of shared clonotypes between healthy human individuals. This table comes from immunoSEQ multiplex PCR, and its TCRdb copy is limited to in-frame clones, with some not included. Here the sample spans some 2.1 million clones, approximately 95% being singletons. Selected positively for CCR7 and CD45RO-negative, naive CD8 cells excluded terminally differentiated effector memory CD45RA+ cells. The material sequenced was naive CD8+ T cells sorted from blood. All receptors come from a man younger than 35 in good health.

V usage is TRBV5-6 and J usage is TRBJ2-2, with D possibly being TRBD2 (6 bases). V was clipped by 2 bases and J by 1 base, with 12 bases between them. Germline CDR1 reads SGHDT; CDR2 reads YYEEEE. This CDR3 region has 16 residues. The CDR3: CASSFGGRLNTGELFF. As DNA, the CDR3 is TGTGCCAGCAGCTTCGGAGGGAGGCTGAACACCGGGGAGCTGTTTTTT.

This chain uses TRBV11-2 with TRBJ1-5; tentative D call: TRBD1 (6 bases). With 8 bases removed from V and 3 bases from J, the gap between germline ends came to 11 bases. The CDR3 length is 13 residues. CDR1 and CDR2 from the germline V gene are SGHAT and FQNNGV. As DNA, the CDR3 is TGTGCCAGCGGGAGACAGGTCAATCAGCCCCAGCATTTT. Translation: CASGRQVNQPQHF.

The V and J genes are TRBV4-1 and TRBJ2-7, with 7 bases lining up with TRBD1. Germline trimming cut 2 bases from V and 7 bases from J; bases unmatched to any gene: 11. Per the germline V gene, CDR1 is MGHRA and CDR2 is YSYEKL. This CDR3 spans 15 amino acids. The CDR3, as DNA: TGCGCCAGCAGCCAAAACCCGACAGGGATGGGAGAGCAGTACTTC. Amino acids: CASSQNPTGMGEQYF.

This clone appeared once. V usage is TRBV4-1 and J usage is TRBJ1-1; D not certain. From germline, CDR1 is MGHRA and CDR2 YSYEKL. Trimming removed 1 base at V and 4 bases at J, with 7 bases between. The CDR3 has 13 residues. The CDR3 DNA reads TGCGCCAGCAGCCAAGGGTTGTTCACTGAAGCTTTCTTT. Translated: CASSQGLFTEAFF.

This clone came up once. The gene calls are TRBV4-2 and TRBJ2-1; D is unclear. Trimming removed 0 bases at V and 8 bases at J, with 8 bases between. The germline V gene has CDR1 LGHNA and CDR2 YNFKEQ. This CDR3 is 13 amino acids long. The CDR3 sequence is CASSQESWDEQFF. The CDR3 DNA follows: TGTGCCAGCAGCCAAGAATCATGGGATGAGCAGTTCTTC.

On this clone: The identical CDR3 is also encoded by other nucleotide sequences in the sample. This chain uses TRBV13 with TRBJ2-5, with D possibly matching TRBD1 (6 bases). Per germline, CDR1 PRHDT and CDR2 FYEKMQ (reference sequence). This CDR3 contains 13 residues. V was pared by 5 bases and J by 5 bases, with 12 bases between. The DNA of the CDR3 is TGTGCCAGCAGCCCCAGGGGTAGGGAGACCCAGTACTTC. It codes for CASSPRGRETQYF. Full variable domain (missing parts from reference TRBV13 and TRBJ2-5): AAGVIQSPRHLIKEKRETATLKCYPIPRHDTVYWYQQGPGQDPQFLISFYEKMQSDKGSIPDRFSAQQFSDYHSELNMSSLELGDSALYFCASSPRGRETQYFGPGTRLLVL.

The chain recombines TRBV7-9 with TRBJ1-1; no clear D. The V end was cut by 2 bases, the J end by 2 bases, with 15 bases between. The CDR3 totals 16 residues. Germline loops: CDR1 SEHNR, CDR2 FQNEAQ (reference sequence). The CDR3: CASSLRSGWGNTEAFF. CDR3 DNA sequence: TGTGCCAGCAGCTTAAGATCGGGGTGGGGTAACACTGAAGCTTTCTTT. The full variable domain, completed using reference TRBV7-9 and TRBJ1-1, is DTGVSQNPRHKITKRGQNVTFRCDPISEHNRLYWYRQTLGQGPEFLTYFQNEAQLEKSRLLSDRFSAERPKGSFSTLEIQRTEQGDSAMYLCASSLRSGWGNTEAFFGQGTRLTVV.

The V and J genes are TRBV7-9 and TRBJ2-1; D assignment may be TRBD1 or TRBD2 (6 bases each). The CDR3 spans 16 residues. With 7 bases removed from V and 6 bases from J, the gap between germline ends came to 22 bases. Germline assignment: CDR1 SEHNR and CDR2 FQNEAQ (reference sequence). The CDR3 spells CASKPIRVWGANEQFF. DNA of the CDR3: TGTGCCAGCAAACCAATCAGGGTTTGGGGGGCCAATGAGCAGTTCTTC.

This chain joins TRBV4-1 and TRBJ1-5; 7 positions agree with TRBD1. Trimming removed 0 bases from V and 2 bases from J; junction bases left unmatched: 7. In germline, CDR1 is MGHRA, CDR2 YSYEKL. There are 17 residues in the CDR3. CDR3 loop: CASSQDMTQGGNQPQHF. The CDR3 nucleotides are TGCGCCAGCAGCCAAGATATGACGCAGGGGGGCAATCAGCCCCAGCATTTT.

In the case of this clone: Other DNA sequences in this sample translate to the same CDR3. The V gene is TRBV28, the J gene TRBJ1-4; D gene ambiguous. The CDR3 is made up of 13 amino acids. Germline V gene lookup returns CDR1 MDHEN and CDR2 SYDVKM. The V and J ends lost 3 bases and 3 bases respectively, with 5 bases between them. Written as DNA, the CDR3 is TGTGCCAGCAGTTTCCGGGCTAATGAAAAACTGTTTTTT. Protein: CASSFRANEKLFF.

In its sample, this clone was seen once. CDR3 nucleotide sequence: TGCGCCAGCAGCCAAGTAGCGGGAGGGCCGCATGAGCAGTTCTTC. This gives the protein CASSQVAGGPHEQFF. This chain connects TRBV4-3 to TRBJ2-1, with 11 bases aligning to TRBD2. The V gene's germline CDR1 is LGHNA and CDR2 YSLEER. CDR3 length: 15 amino acids. The V gene end was trimmed by 1 base and the J gene end by 8 bases; junction bases not matched to a gene: 4.

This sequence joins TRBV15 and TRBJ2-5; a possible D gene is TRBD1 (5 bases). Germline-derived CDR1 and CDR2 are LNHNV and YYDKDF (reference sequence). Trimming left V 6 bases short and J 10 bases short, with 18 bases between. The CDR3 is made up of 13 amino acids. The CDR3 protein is CATSSYRNSGQYF. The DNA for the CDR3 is TGTGCCACCAGTAGTTACAGGAATTCAGGCCAGTACTTC. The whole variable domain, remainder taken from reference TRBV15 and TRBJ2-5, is DAMVIQNPRYQVTQFGKPVTLSCSQTLNHNVMYWYQQKSSQAPKLLFHYYDKDFNNEADTPDNFQSRRPNTSFCFLDIRSPGLGDTAMYLCATSSYRNSGQYFGPGTRLLVL.

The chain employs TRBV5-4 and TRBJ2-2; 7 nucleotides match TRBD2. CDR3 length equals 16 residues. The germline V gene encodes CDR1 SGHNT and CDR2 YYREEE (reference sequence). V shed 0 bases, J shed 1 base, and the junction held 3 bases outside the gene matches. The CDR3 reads CASSLGLAVNTGELFF. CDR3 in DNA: TGTGCCAGCAGCTTGGGGCTAGCGGTGAACACCGGGGAGCTGTTTTTT.

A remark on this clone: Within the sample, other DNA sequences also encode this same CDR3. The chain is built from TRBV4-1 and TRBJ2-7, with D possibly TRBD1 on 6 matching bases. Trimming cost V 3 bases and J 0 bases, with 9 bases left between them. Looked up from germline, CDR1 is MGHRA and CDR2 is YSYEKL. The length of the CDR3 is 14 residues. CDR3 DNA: TGCGCCAGCAGCCATAGGGACAACTCCTACGAGCAGTACTTC. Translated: CASSHRDNSYEQYF.

CDR3 loop: CASSLEGASSYEQYF. CDR3 DNA sequence: TGTGCCAGCAGCTTAGAAGGCGCTAGCTCCTACGAGCAGTACTTC. This chain joins TRBV7-2 and TRBJ2-7; D unresolved. The germline V gene encodes CDR1 SGHTA and CDR2 FQGNSA. Trimming left V 1 base short and J 0 bases short, with 10 bases between. This CDR3 is 15 amino acids long.

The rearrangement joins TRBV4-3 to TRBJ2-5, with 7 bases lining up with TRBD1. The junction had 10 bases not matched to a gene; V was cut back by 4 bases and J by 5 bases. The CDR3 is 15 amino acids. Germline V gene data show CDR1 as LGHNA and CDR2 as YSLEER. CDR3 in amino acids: CASSPQTGSLETQYF. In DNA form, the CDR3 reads TGCGCCAGCAGCCCACAGACAGGGTCCCTGGAGACCCAGTACTTC.

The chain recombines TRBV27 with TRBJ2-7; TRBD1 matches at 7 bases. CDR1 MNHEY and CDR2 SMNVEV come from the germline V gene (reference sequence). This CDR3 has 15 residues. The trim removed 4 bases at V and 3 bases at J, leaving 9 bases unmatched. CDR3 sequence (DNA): TGTGCCAGCAGTTCCCTGGGACAGAAGGACTACGAGCAGTACTTC. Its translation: CASSSLGQKDYEQYF.

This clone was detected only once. CDR3 in amino acids: CASSLSSGGLGANVLTF. The CDR3 DNA reads TGTGCCAGCAGTTTATCTAGTGGGGGGCTAGGGGCCAACGTCCTGACTTTC. This chain links TRBV27 with TRBJ2-6; D may correspond to TRBD1 or TRBD2 (6 bases each). The germline V gene has CDR1 MNHEY and CDR2 SMNVEV (reference sequence). V lost 0 bases to trimming and J lost 4 bases, with 13 bases between them. The CDR3 consists of 17 residues.

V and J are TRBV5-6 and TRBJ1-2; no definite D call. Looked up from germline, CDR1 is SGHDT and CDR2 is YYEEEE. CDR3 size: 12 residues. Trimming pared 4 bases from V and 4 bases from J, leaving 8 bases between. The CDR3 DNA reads TGTGCCAGCAGCGAGAGTGGCTATGGCTACACCTTC. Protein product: CASSESGYGYTF.

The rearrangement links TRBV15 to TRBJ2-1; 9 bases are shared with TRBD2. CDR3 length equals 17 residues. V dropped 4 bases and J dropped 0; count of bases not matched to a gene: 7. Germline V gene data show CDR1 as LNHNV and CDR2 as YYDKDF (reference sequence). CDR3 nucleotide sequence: TGTGCCACCAGCATTGATCTAGCGGGGAGCTCCTACAATGAGCAGTTCTTC. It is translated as CATSIDLAGSSYNEQFF.

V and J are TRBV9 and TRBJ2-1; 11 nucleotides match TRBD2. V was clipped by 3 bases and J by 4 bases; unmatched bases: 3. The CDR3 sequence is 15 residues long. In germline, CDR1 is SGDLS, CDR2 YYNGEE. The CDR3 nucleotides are TGTGCCAGCAGCGCTAGCGGGGGGCCATACAATGAGCAGTTCTTC. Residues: CASSASGGPYNEQFF.

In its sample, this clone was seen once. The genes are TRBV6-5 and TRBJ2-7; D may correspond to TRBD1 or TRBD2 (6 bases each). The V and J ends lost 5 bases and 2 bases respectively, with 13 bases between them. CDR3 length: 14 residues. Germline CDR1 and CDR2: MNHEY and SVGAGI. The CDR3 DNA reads TGTGCCAGCAGTGCCGGGGGCGACACCTACGAGCAGTACTTC. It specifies CASSAGGDTYEQYF.

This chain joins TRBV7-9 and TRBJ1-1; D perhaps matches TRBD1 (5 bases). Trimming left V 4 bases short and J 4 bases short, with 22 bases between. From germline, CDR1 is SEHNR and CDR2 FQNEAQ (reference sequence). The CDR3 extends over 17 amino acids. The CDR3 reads CASSSPPEGNLGTEAFF. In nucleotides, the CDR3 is TGTGCCAGCAGCTCCCCCCCCGAGGGGAATTTGGGCACTGAAGCTTTCTTT.

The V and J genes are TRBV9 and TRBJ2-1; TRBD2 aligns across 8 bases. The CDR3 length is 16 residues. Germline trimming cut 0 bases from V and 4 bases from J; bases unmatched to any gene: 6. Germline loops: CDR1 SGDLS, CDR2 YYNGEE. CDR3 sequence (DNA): TGTGCCAGCAGCGTAGCTAGAGCGGGAGAGTACAATGAGCAGTTCTTC. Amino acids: CASSVARAGEYNEQFF.

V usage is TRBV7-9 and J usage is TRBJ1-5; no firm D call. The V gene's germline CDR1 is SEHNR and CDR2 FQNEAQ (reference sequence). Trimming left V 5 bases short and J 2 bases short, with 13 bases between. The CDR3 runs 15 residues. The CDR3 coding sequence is TGTGCCAGCAGCCCGAAGGGTTACGGCAATCAGCCCCAGCATTTT. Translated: CASSPKGYGNQPQHF.

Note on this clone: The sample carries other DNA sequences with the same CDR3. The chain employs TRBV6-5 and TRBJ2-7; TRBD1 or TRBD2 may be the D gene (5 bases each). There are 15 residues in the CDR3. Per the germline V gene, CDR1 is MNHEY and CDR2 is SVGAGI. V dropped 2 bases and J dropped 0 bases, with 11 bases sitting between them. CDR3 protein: CASSYGSGSSYEQYF. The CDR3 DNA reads TGTGCCAGCAGTTACGGGTCAGGGAGCTCCTACGAGCAGTACTTC.

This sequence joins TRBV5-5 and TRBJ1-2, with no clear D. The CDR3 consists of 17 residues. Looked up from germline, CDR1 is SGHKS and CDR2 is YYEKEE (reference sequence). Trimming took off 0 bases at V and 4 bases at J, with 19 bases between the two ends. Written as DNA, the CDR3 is TGTGCCAGCAGCTTGGCCGGACGACTGACGGGTTTCTATGGCTACACCTTC. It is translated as CASSLAGRLTGFYGYTF.